Below are 25 T cell receptor beta chains sequenced from a single sample in a study of response to subunit inactivated influenza vaccine. TCRdb ran MiXCR on the RT-PCR reads and lists one entry per CDR3 protein. This table holds about 800,000 distinct CDR3 sequences, 21% found once. This material consisted of PBMCs from blood, taken 4 to 6 days after vaccination. The receptors here all came from a middle-aged man who received an inactivated influenza vaccine.

The genes are TRBV6-2 or TRBV6-3 and TRBJ2-1; D might be TRBD2 (6 bases). V lost 7 bases and J lost 0, with 16 bases in between. The length of the CDR3 is 16 residues. Germline lookup yields CDR1 MNHEY and CDR2 SVGEGT. CDR3 nucleotide sequence: TGTGCCAGCATCGCCGAAGCTAGCGTCTCCTACAATGAGCAGTTCTTC. This sequence encodes CASIAEASVSYNEQFF.

The rearrangement uses TRBV5-1 and TRBJ2-5, with 10 bases lining up with TRBD2. The J segment lost 1 base and the V segment lost 4 bases, leaving 7 bases of the junction unmatched. From germline, CDR1 is SGHRS and CDR2 YFSETQ. The CDR3 runs to 16 residues. CDR3 in DNA: TGCGCCAGCAGCCGACCTAGCGGGAGTGGCCAAGAGACCCAGTACTTC. Its protein product is CASSRPSGSGQETQYF.

This sequence joins TRBV12-3 or TRBV12-4 and TRBJ2-1, with D perhaps TRBD2 (5 bases). The V end was cut by 2 bases, the J end by 9 bases, with 8 bases between. This CDR3 comprises 12 residues. CDR3 region: CASSLFRGEQFF. As DNA, the CDR3 is TGTGCCAGCAGTTTATTTCGGGGTGAGCAGTTCTTC.

This clonotype was recorded a few times. The chain carries TRBV7-2 and TRBJ2-1; TRBD1 is a possible D gene (6 bases). The V end lost 3 bases, the J end lost 10 bases, and 16 bases lay between the germline ends. CDR1 and CDR2 from the germline V gene are SGHTA and FQGNSA. The CDR3 contains 14 residues. The CDR3 DNA reads as TGTGCCAGCAGCTTCTCTCGGACAGTGAACGAGCAGTTCTTC. Translated: CASSFSRTVNEQFF.

This chain connects TRBV6-2 or TRBV6-3 to TRBJ2-1; TRBD2 is a possible D gene (7 bases). Trimming removed 2 bases from V and 9 bases from J, with 17 bases in between. CDR3 length: 15 amino acids. CDR1 MNHEY and CDR2 SVGEGT come from the germline V gene. The CDR3 spells CASSYADGGLGEQFF. DNA of the CDR3: TGTGCCAGCAGTTACGCCGACGGGGGGCTTGGTGAGCAGTTCTTC.

The rearrangement uses TRBV6-2 or TRBV6-3 and TRBJ2-3, with a weak D call TRBD1 (6 bases). CDR1 and CDR2 from the germline V gene are MNHEY and SVGEGT. The V end lost 5 bases, the J end lost 3 bases, and 15 bases lay between the germline ends. This CDR3 spans 15 amino acids. The CDR3 region has the DNA TGTGCCAGCAGTCGGGACACCCTGATAACAGATACGCAGTATTTT. This sequence encodes CASSRDTLITDTQYF.

This rearrangement joins TRBV9 to TRBJ2-1; 9 bases agree with TRBD2. Germline CDR1 reads SGDLS; CDR2 reads YYNGEE. This CDR3 region has 14 residues. V trimming: 0 bases; J trimming: 8 bases; junction bases outside the gene matches: 3. DNA for the CDR3: TGTGCCAGCAGCGTAGGAATAGCGGGAGATGAGCAGTTCTTC. It codes for CASSVGIAGDEQFF.

This clonotype was picked up many times. This chain joins TRBV29-1 and TRBJ2-3, with 7 bases lining up with TRBD1. The CDR3 contains 13 residues. V shed 7 bases, J shed 3 bases, and the junction held 7 bases outside the gene matches. CDR1 is SQVTM, CDR2 ANQGSEA, per germline. The CDR3 loop is CSAETGWTDTQYF. DNA of the CDR3: TGCAGCGCAGAGACAGGGTGGACAGATACGCAGTATTTT.

The chain carries TRBV19 and TRBJ2-1; D not resolved. The CDR3 is made up of 14 amino acids. Germline V gene sequence: CDR1 LNHDA, CDR2 SQIVND (reference sequence). V lost 3 bases, J lost 9 bases, and 15 bases lay in between. The CDR3 here is CASSIFPPRGEQFF. The CDR3 DNA follows: TGTGCCAGTAGTATTTTCCCCCCCAGAGGTGAGCAGTTCTTC.

This clonotype was counted between two and nine times. The rearrangement joins TRBV2 to TRBJ1-6; D perhaps matches TRBD1 (6 bases). Trimming removed 3 bases from V and 7 bases from J, with 7 bases in between. This CDR3 comprises 13 residues. Per the germline V gene, CDR1 is SNHLY and CDR2 is FYNNEI. CDR3: CASSERGNSPLHF. The CDR3 DNA sequence: TGTGCCAGCAGTGAGAGGGGGAATTCACCCCTCCACTTT.

The sample holds a few counts of this clonotype. This sequence joins TRBV11-1 and TRBJ2-1; D possibly corresponds to TRBD1 (6 bases). Trimming left V 2 bases short and J 5 bases short, with 22 bases between. The CDR3 consists of 18 residues. Germline V gene data show CDR1 as SGHAT and CDR2 as FQDESV (reference sequence). CDR3: CASSLPPGTKEPDNEQFF. Here the CDR3 DNA reads TGTGCCAGCAGCTTACCTCCGGGGACAAAAGAACCCGACAATGAGCAGTTCTTC.

The chain carries TRBV12-5 and TRBJ2-1; 7 bases match TRBD2. The CDR3 has 16 amino acids. The ends lost 6 bases at V and 4 bases at J; junction bases unmatched: 12. The germline V gene encodes CDR1 LGHNT and CDR2 FRNRAP. The CDR3 region has the DNA TGTGCTAGTGGACATACCGGGACTAAGATTTACAATGAGCAGTTCTTC. Its translation: CASGHTGTKIYNEQFF.

V usage is TRBV6-2 or TRBV6-3 and J usage is TRBJ2-2; 7 bases line up with TRBD2. The germline V gene has CDR1 MNHEY and CDR2 SVGEGT. With V trimmed by 8 bases and J by 4 bases, 10 bases remained unmatched. The CDR3 loop spans 15 amino acids. The CDR3 loop is CASLGRTRRTGELFF. The CDR3 region has the DNA TGTGCCAGCCTCGGGAGGACGAGGCGCACCGGGGAGCTGTTTTTT.

This clonotype was counted between two and nine times. The chain links TRBV18 to TRBJ1-6, with no clear D. The CDR3 length is 14 residues. Germline loops: CDR1 KGHSH, CDR2 LQKENI. V lost 3 bases to trimming and J lost 7 bases, with 10 bases between them. The CDR3 protein is CASSPQDGNSPLHF. In DNA, the CDR3 is TGTGCCAGCTCACCTCAGGACGGGAATTCACCCCTCCACTTT.

The table lists this clonotype with many counts. The V gene is TRBV2, the J gene TRBJ2-1; 13 bases agree with TRBD2. Losses at the gene ends were 5 bases for V and 6 bases for J; bases not matched to a gene: 4. CDR3 size: 15 residues. From germline, CDR1 is SNHLY and CDR2 FYNNEI. The CDR3 is CASSRGLAGVNEQFF. DNA of the CDR3: TGTGCCAGCAGTCGTGGACTAGCGGGAGTCAATGAGCAGTTCTTC.

J is TRBJ2-7 and V is TRBV7-2; D not certain. The CDR3 consists of 13 residues. Germline CDR1 and CDR2: SGHTA and FQGNSA. V lost 5 bases, J lost 6 bases, and 14 bases lay in between. For the CDR3, the DNA is TGTGCCAGCAGCCTCCGGATGGCCGCCGAGCAGTACTTC. Translation: CASSLRMAAEQYF.

This clonotype was observed a few times. The J gene is TRBJ2-1, the V gene TRBV7-2; 9 nucleotides line up with TRBD2. Germline V gives CDR1 SGHTA, CDR2 FQGNSA. CDR3 length: 14 residues. V lost 4 bases to trimming and J lost 8 bases; unmatched junction nucleotides: 6. CDR3: CASSYSSGKDEQFF. The CDR3 coding sequence is TGTGCCAGCAGCTACTCTAGCGGGAAGGATGAGCAGTTCTTC. Filled out from reference TRBV7-2 and TRBJ2-1, the complete variable domain reads GAGVSQSPSNKVTEKGKDVELRCDPISGHTALYWYRQSLGQGLEFLIYFQGNSAPDKSGLPSDRFSAERTGGSVSTLTIQRTQQEDSAVYLCASSYSSGKDEQFFGPGTRLTVL.

This clonotype was seen only a few times. The CDR3 region has the DNA TGCGCCAGCAGCCAGTCATCGAACGATAAACCCCTCCACTTT. This codes for CASSQSSNDKPLHF. This chain links TRBV5-1 with TRBJ1-6; D call uncertain. CDR3 length: 14 amino acids. Deletions cut 4 bases from V and 12 bases from J, with 17 bases between. Germline-derived CDR1 and CDR2 are SGHRS and YFSETQ.

The rearrangement uses TRBV21-1 and TRBJ1-5. TRBV21-1 is given as a pseudogene. The CDR3 length is 20 residues. The CDR3: CASSKDDTNSRGRRDQPQHF. CDR3 in DNA: TGTGCCAGCAGCAAAGACGATACTAACTCGAGGGGTAGGAGGGATCAGCCCCAGCATTTT.

The V and J genes are TRBV7-9 and TRBJ2-1; 10 bases align to TRBD2. V lost 5 bases and J lost 6; bases outside the gene matches: 10. Germline V gene data show CDR1 as SEHNR and CDR2 as FQNEAQ (reference sequence). This CDR3 is 16 amino acids long. CDR3 sequence: CASSAKTSGIRNEQFF. The DNA of the CDR3 is TGTGCCAGCAGCGCAAAAACTAGCGGGATCCGCAATGAGCAGTTCTTC.

The chain carries TRBV15 and TRBJ2-1, with D unclear. The CDR3 runs to 15 residues. The V end was cut by 6 bases, the J end by 3 bases, with 15 bases between. Germline loops: CDR1 LNHNV, CDR2 YYDKDF (reference sequence). CDR3 bases: TGTGCCACCAGAGGGCCCGGCCAGTACTACAATGAGCAGTTCTTC. Its translation is CATRGPGQYYNEQFF.

The genes are TRBV6-2 or TRBV6-3 and TRBJ2-5, with 12 bases matching TRBD2. The junction had 4 bases not matched to a gene; V was cut back by 5 bases and J by 0 bases. The germline V gene has CDR1 MNHEY and CDR2 SVGEGT. The CDR3 is made up of 16 amino acids. The CDR3 DNA follows: TGTGCCAGCAGTCACTGGACTAGCGGGAACCAAGAGACCCAGTACTTC. Its protein product is CASSHWTSGNQETQYF.

The chain couples TRBV28 to TRBJ2-7; D is possibly TRBD2 (6 bases). Between the trimmed V and J ends, which lost 6 bases and 2 bases, there was a span of 23 bases. Germline-derived CDR1 and CDR2 are MDHEN and SYDVKM. The CDR3 extends over 17 amino acids. CDR3 region: CASSPPILGRWTYEQYF. The CDR3 nucleotides are TGTGCCAGCAGCCCCCCCATCTTGGGGAGGTGGACCTACGAGCAGTACTTC.

With regard to this clonotype: At one end the junction does not follow the germline gene, possibly because of a read error. CDR3 loop: CASSVDAGFGGYTF. In nucleotides, the CDR3 is TGTGCCAGCAGCGTAGACGCAGGCTTTGGTGGCTACACCTTC. The chain joins TRBV11-2 to TRBJ1-2; unclear D gene. This CDR3 has 14 amino acids. CDR1 and CDR2 (germline): SGHAT, FQNNGV.

This clonotype was detected ten times or more. The chain couples TRBV29-1 to TRBJ2-3, with D perhaps assigned TRBD1 or TRBD2 (5 bases each). The CDR3 loop spans 13 amino acids. Germline V gives CDR1 SQVTM, CDR2 ANQGSEA. Trimming pared 3 bases from V and 1 base from J, leaving 8 bases between. The CDR3 sequence: CSVEKGRTDTQYF. The CDR3, as DNA: TGCAGCGTTGAGAAGGGACGCACAGATACGCAGTATTTT.